Listed here are 17 T cell receptor beta chains from one sample, sequenced in a study of blood T cell repertoires in COVID-19. The method was immunoSEQ multiplex PCR; TCRdb's version includes in-frame clones alone and lacks a portion of them. The table includes some 350,000 clones, roughly 86% detected once. Sequencing was performed on peripheral blood. These receptors came from a human donor in a cohort sampled during active COVID-19.

This chain connects TRBV13 to TRBJ1-3; no clear D. V was clipped by 5 bases and J by 2 bases, with 7 bases between them. The germline V gene has CDR1 PRHDT and CDR2 FYEKMQ (reference sequence). The CDR3 contains 13 residues. The CDR3 sequence: CASSLTTGNTIYF. CDR3 coding DNA: TGTGCCAGCAGCCTAACTACTGGAAACACCATATATTTT.

The rearrangement joins TRBV27 to TRBJ2-2; no reliable D call. CDR1 is MNHEY and CDR2 is SMNVEV in the germline V gene (reference sequence). The CDR3 totals 14 residues. V dropped 3 bases and J dropped 7 bases, with 12 bases sitting between them. CDR3 residues: CASSFGLVDGELFF. DNA of the CDR3: TGTGCCAGCAGTTTTGGGCTGGTCGACGGGGAGCTGTTTTTT.

The gene calls are TRBV19 and TRBJ2-7; D is perhaps TRBD1 (6 bases). Germline-derived CDR1 and CDR2 are LNHDA and SQIVND (reference sequence). The V end lost 5 bases, the J end lost 3 bases, and 11 bases lay between the germline ends. CDR3 size: 13 residues. The CDR3 loop reads CASSLSGVYEQYF. The CDR3 region has the DNA TGTGCCAGTAGTTTATCAGGGGTCTACGAGCAGTACTTC.

V is TRBV5-1 and J is TRBJ2-2, with no clear D. The germline V gene has CDR1 SGHRS and CDR2 YFSETQ. The CDR3 has 14 amino acids. V was cut by 1 base and J by 8 bases, with 12 bases left in between. The CDR3 protein is CASSLSSMSGELFF. In DNA, the CDR3 is TGCGCCAGCAGCTTGAGCTCAATGTCGGGGGAGCTGTTTTTT.

The chain is built from TRBV23-1 and TRBJ1-2; 7 positions match TRBD1. TRBV23-1 is reported as an ORF; its role is uncertain. The CDR3 spans 23 residues. After removal of 0 bases from V and 0 bases from J, the junction contained 25 bases not matched to a gene. The CDR3 sequence: CASSQSRFIRGGDSPLSNYGYTF. CDR3 sequence (DNA): TGCGCCAGCAGTCAATCTCGGTTTATACGTGGTGGGGACAGCCCGCTCTCTAACTATGGCTACACCTTC.

The chain employs TRBV10-3 and TRBJ1-5; 8 bases are shared with TRBD1. Looked up from germline, CDR1 is ENHRY and CDR2 is SYGVKD. With V trimmed by 6 bases and J by 4 bases, 5 bases remained unmatched. The length of the CDR3 is 14 residues. CDR3 in amino acids: CAIRETGENQPQHF. CDR3 DNA sequence: TGTGCCATCAGGGAGACAGGGGAGAATCAGCCCCAGCATTTT.

Written as DNA, the CDR3 is TGTGCCAGTAGGGACGGGGGGACGGAAAAACTGTTTTTT. Translated: CASRDGGTEKLFF. The gene calls are TRBV19 and TRBJ1-4, with a tentative D call TRBD1 (5 bases). V was pared by 6 bases and J by 8 bases, with 13 bases between. The CDR3 runs to 13 residues. The germline V gene encodes CDR1 LNHDA and CDR2 SQIVND (reference sequence).

The rearrangement uses TRBV15 and TRBJ2-5, with a weak D call TRBD1 (5 bases). CDR3 size: 13 residues. With 3 bases removed from V and 1 base from J, the gap between germline ends came to 6 bases. CDR1 and CDR2 (germline): LNHNV, YYDKDF (reference sequence). The CDR3 is CATSRGPQETQYF. CDR3 sequence (DNA): TGTGCCACCAGCAGGGGGCCCCAAGAGACCCAGTACTTC.

The chain couples TRBV28 to TRBJ2-7; TRBD1 is a possible D gene (7 bases). CDR3 length: 14 residues. Trimming took 7 bases from V and 2 from J, leaving 15 bases between them. Germline CDR1 reads MDHEN; CDR2 reads SYDVKM. The CDR3 protein is CASTLQGGAYEQYF. The CDR3 nucleotides are TGTGCCAGCACTCTCCAGGGGGGCGCCTACGAGCAGTACTTC.

V and J are TRBV5-6 and TRBJ1-5, with 7 positions matching TRBD1. With V trimmed by 2 bases and J by 4 bases, 6 bases remained unmatched. The germline CDR1 and CDR2 sequences are SGHDT and YYEEEE. There are 15 residues in the CDR3. The CDR3 nucleotides read TGTGCCAGCAGCTTATCCCGGGACAGAAATCAGCCCCAGCATTTT. Translating it yields CASSLSRDRNQPQHF.

The genes are TRBV21-1 and TRBJ1-5; the tabulated D call, TRBD1, remains unverified against the DNA. TRBV21-1 is a pseudogene locus. This CDR3 spans 18 amino acids. Here the CDR3 DNA reads TGTGCCAGCAGCCCGAAAACCTACAGGGTGGGGAGCAATCAGCCCCAGCATTTT. Protein product: CASSPKTYRVGSNQPQHF.

As for this clone: At one boundary the junction diverges from the germline segment, which might be a read error. The chain recombines TRBV7-7 with TRBJ2-5; 8 bases fit TRBD2. The germline gives CDR1 SSHAT, CDR2 FNYEAQ (reference sequence). The CDR3 runs to 15 residues. CDR3 sequence: CASSRGLAREETQYF. The CDR3 nucleotides are TGTGCTAGCAGCCGAGGACTAGCACGGGAAGAGACCCAGTACTTC.

Concerning this clone: This may come from a read error, since a much larger clone is one base off. The chain combines TRBV7-9 with TRBJ1-1; TRBD1 aligns across 8 bases. The ends lost 3 bases at V and 4 bases at J; junction bases unmatched: 10. The V gene's germline CDR1 is SEHNR and CDR2 FQNEAQ (reference sequence). The CDR3 is 16 residues long. CDR3 amino acids: CASSFAGGQGATEAFF. CDR3 coding DNA: TGTGCCAGCAGCTTCGCGGGGGGGCAGGGGGCCACTGAAGCTTTCTTT.

This chain links TRBV19 with TRBJ2-3; no reliable D call. Per germline, CDR1 LNHDA and CDR2 SQIVND (reference sequence). The CDR3 has 12 residues. V lost 10 bases and J 1 base, leaving 9 bases between the germline ends. The CDR3 here is CATKERTDTQYF. CDR3 coding DNA: TGTGCCACCAAGGAGCGCACAGATACGCAGTATTTT.

The chain combines TRBV6-5 with TRBJ2-1; 11 bases are a match to TRBD2. The CDR3 runs to 14 residues. Germline CDR1 reads MNHEY; CDR2 reads SVGAGI. The J segment lost 7 bases and the V segment lost 7 bases, leaving 6 bases of the junction unmatched. CDR3 sequence: CASKPSGGSNEQFF. The CDR3 DNA sequence: TGTGCCAGCAAACCTAGCGGGGGGTCGAATGAGCAGTTCTTC.

This chain joins TRBV19 and TRBJ1-2; TRBD1 agrees at 7 bases. Per germline, CDR1 LNHDA and CDR2 SQIVND (reference sequence). This CDR3 comprises 14 residues. J was trimmed by 0 bases and V by 7 bases; bases with no gene match: 5. DNA of the CDR3: TGTGCCAGTAAGACAGGGCCCTCTAACTATGGCTACACCTTC. Protein: CASKTGPSNYGYTF.

The rearrangement joins TRBV28 to TRBJ1-5; no reliable D call. The CDR3 totals 14 residues. V was cut by 5 bases and J by 5 bases, with 13 bases left in between. Germline V gene lookup returns CDR1 MDHEN and CDR2 SYDVKM. CDR3 bases: TGTGCCAGCAGTCTACAAGGTGGAGATCAGCCCCAGCATTTT. Translating it yields CASSLQGGDQPQHF.